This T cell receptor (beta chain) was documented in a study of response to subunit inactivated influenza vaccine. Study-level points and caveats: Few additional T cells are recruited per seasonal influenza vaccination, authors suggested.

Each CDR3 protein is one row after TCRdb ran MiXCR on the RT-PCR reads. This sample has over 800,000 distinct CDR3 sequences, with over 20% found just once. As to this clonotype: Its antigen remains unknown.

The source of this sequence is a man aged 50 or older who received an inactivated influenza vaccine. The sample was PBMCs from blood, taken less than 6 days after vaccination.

The CDR3 region has the DNA TGTGCCAGCAAAAGAGACAGTACTACCGGGGAGCTGTTTTTT. It is translated as CASKRDSTTGELFF. This chain uses TRBV9 with TRBJ2-2, with D possibly being TRBD1 (5 bases). Per the germline V gene, CDR1 is SGDLS and CDR2 is YYNGEE. CDR3 length equals 14 residues. V dropped 6 bases and J dropped 5 bases, with 14 bases sitting between them.